These 32 T cell receptor beta chains were all obtained from the same sample, sequenced in a study of T-cell reconstitution after alpha-beta-depleted transplantation in children. The library targeted TCRbeta and was prepared with unique molecular identifiers. A single record per CDR3 protein comes from TCRdb applying MiXCR to the PCR reads. The sample records some 440,000 distinct CDR3 sequences, 15% to 20% being singletons. The sample in question was PBMCs, mostly from graft donor cells, obtained 360 days after TCRalphabeta/CD19-depleted stem cell transplant. All receptors come from a boy in the first two years of life who had a stem cell transplant for Wiskott-Aldrich syndrome, so the T cells may come from the graft donor.

This clonotype was seen more than once but under ten times. The chain couples TRBV18 to TRBJ2-3; TRBD1 matches 7 bases. This CDR3 comprises 16 residues. V lost 3 bases to trimming and J lost 6 bases; unmatched junction nucleotides: 12. Germline V gene lookup returns CDR1 KGHSH and CDR2 LQKENI. CDR3 sequence: CASSPLPGQNRDTQYF. CDR3 DNA: TGTGCCAGCTCACCTCTTCCGGGACAGAATAGGGATACGCAGTATTTT.

The chain recombines TRBV7-9 with TRBJ2-3, with D possibly being TRBD2 (5 bases). V lost 3 bases and J 4 bases, leaving 11 bases between the germline ends. CDR1 is SEHNR and CDR2 is FQNEAQ in the germline V gene (reference sequence). The CDR3 loop spans 14 amino acids. The CDR3 sequence: CASSLEVRADTQYF. CDR3 DNA sequence: TGTGCCAGCAGCTTGGAGGTGAGAGCAGATACGCAGTATTTT.

In this sample, this clonotype turned up a few times. This chain connects TRBV24-1 to TRBJ2-3; D is perhaps TRBD2 (6 bases). V shed 3 bases and J shed 8 bases, with 8 bases lying between them. Germline CDR1 reads KGHDR; CDR2 reads SFDVKD. CDR3 length equals 12 residues. CDR3 amino acids: CATSDGTRTQYF. CDR3 in DNA: TGTGCCACCAGTGATGGGACTCGTACGCAGTATTTT.

This clonotype was counted only a few times. The genes are TRBV11-3 and TRBJ2-5, with a tentative D call TRBD1 (6 bases). The CDR3 covers 14 residues. Germline lookup yields CDR1 SGHNT and CDR2 YENEEA. Trimming left V 4 bases short and J 2 bases short, with 11 bases between. CDR3 loop: CASSSRQEQETQYF. CDR3 sequence (DNA): TGTGCCAGCAGCTCTCGACAGGAGCAAGAGACCCAGTACTTC. The full variable domain, with the rest looked up from reference TRBV11-3 and TRBJ2-5, is EAGVVQSPRYKIIEKKQPVAFWCNPISGHNTLYWYLQNLGQGPELLIRYENEEAVDDSQLPKDRFSAERLKGVDSTLKIQPAELGDSAVYLCASSSRQEQETQYFGPGTRLLVL.

The table lists this clonotype with a few counts. J is TRBJ2-5 and V is TRBV12-3 or TRBV12-4, with unresolved D. V was cut by 4 bases and J by 10 bases, with 10 bases left in between. The CDR3 extends over 11 amino acids. The CDR3 here is CASSSGPLQYF. The CDR3 coding sequence is TGTGCCAGCAGTTCGGGCCCCCTCCAGTACTTC.

Many counts were recorded for this clonotype. This chain joins TRBV5-1 and TRBJ2-7; 8 nucleotides match TRBD1. Looked up from germline, CDR1 is SGHRS and CDR2 is YFSETQ. The V segment lost 0 bases and the J segment 3 bases; nucleotides outside the gene matches: 14. The CDR3 is 18 residues long. CDR3 nucleotides: TGCGCCAGCAGCTTGGGCTCTCTGGGGAGACAGGGGCTCTACGAGCAGTACTTC. As protein: CASSLGSLGRQGLYEQYF.

This clonotype has a handful of counts. The chain carries TRBV30 and TRBJ2-6, with D tentatively TRBD1 (5 bases). Deletions cut 0 bases from V and 0 bases from J, with 12 bases between. CDR3 size: 17 residues. Germline lookup yields CDR1 GTSNPN and CDR2 SVGIG (reference sequence). The chain's CDR3 is CAWSVPYRPSGANVLTF. The CDR3 bases are TGTGCCTGGAGTGTACCGTACAGGCCCTCTGGGGCCAACGTCCTGACTTTC.

This clonotype turned up a few times. V gene TRBV5-6 combines with J gene TRBJ2-1; D not certain. CDR1 is SGHDT, CDR2 YYEEEE, per germline. The CDR3 has 14 amino acids. The V end lost 4 bases, the J end lost 0 bases, and 8 bases lay between the germline ends. CDR3 in amino acids: CASSLTRSYNEQFF. The CDR3 coding sequence is TGTGCCAGCAGCCTGACACGCTCCTACAATGAGCAGTTCTTC.

This clonotype has just a few counts. The rearrangement links TRBV10-3 to TRBJ2-7; no definite D call. V was pared by 6 bases and J by 4 bases, with 13 bases between. Per the germline V gene, CDR1 is ENHRY and CDR2 is SYGVKD. CDR3 length: 13 residues. As DNA, the CDR3 is TGTGCCATCAGGGGTCCCCAGCTTTACGAGCAGTACTTC. Amino acid sequence: CAIRGPQLYEQYF.

In its sample, this clonotype was seen a few times. The chain uses TRBV29-1 and TRBJ2-1, with unresolved D. Germline loops: CDR1 SQVTM, CDR2 ANQGSEA. Trimming cost V 3 bases and J 0 bases, with 12 bases left between them. The CDR3 extends over 15 amino acids. CDR3 protein: CSVDGQPYSYNEQFF. The CDR3 nucleotides read TGCAGCGTTGATGGGCAGCCGTACTCCTACAATGAGCAGTTCTTC.

The chain uses TRBV10-3 and TRBJ2-2; no reliable D call. The CDR3 runs 13 residues. Germline V CDR1 and CDR2: ENHRY, SYGVKD. The germline V and J ends were trimmed by 6 bases and 2 bases, with 7 bases remaining between them. CDR3 sequence: CAIRTTNTGELFF. The DNA of the CDR3 is TGTGCCATCAGAACGACCAACACCGGGGAGCTGTTTTTT.

The chain couples TRBV9 to TRBJ2-7; D possibly uses TRBD1 or TRBD2 (6 bases each). Germline lookup yields CDR1 SGDLS and CDR2 YYNGEE. This CDR3 has 15 residues. The germline V and J ends were trimmed by 0 bases and 2 bases, with 12 bases remaining between them. The CDR3 loop is CASSVVGGPPYEQYF. The CDR3, as DNA: TGTGCCAGCAGCGTAGTGGGGGGCCCACCCTACGAGCAGTACTTC.

The chain uses TRBV7-2 and TRBJ2-1; unclear D gene. The germline gives CDR1 SGHTA, CDR2 FQGNSA. V lost 2 bases to trimming and J lost 4 bases, with 6 bases between them. This CDR3 has 13 residues. CDR3 protein: CASSLTIYNEQFF. DNA of the CDR3: TGTGCCAGCAGCTTAACTATATACAATGAGCAGTTCTTC. Full variable domain (rest looked up from reference TRBV7-2 and TRBJ2-1): GAGVSQSPSNKVTEKGKDVELRCDPISGHTALYWYRQSLGQGLEFLIYFQGNSAPDKSGLPSDRFSAERTGGSVSTLTIQRTQQEDSAVYLCASSLTIYNEQFFGPGTRLTVL.

This clonotype was counted between two and nine times. The chain employs TRBV5-1 and TRBJ2-7, with TRBD1 as a possible D gene (7 bases). CDR1 and CDR2 from the germline V gene are SGHRS and YFSETQ. The CDR3 extends over 14 amino acids. V dropped 5 bases and J dropped 6 bases, with 18 bases sitting between them. The CDR3 region has the DNA TGCGCCAGCAGATCACCGAGACAGGGAGGCGAGCAGTACTTC. Protein: CASRSPRQGGEQYF.

This clonotype was detected a few times. The rearrangement joins TRBV4-3 to TRBJ2-5, with D perhaps matching TRBD2 (7 bases). Germline CDR1 and CDR2: LGHNA and YSLEER. V dropped 1 base and J dropped 4 bases, with 13 bases sitting between them. CDR3 length equals 15 residues. CDR3 coding DNA: TGCGCCAGCAGCCAAGCAGGGAGGGGGGGAGAGACCCAGTACTTC. It yields the protein CASSQAGRGGETQYF.

This chain uses TRBV20-1 with TRBJ2-1; D gene ambiguous. Germline V gives CDR1 DFQATT, CDR2 SNEGSKA (reference sequence). Deletions cut 3 bases from V and 5 bases from J, with 20 bases between. CDR3 length: 16 amino acids. In DNA, the CDR3 is TGCAGTGCTAGCTTGGTCGGACGCCCACTTAACAATGAGCAGTTCTTC. The encoded protein is CSASLVGRPLNNEQFF.

There are a few counts of this clonotype. This sequence joins TRBV6-1 and TRBJ2-1; TRBD2 aligns across 8 bases. The CDR3 length is 14 residues. The germline CDR1 and CDR2 sequences are MNHNS and SASEGT. J was trimmed by 10 bases and V by 0 bases; bases with no gene match: 5. The CDR3: CASSEARGAGEQFF. The CDR3 DNA is TGTGCCAGCAGTGAAGCGCGGGGGGCTGGGGAGCAGTTCTTC.

The rearrangement joins TRBV4-3 to TRBJ2-1, with 7 nucleotides matching TRBD2. The V gene end was trimmed by 0 bases and the J gene end by 3 bases; junction bases not matched to a gene: 11. The CDR3 contains 18 residues. Germline V gene sequence: CDR1 LGHNA, CDR2 YSLEER. The CDR3 DNA sequence: TGCGCCAGCAGCCAAGATCGGTTCGCTAGCGGATACTACAATGAGCAGTTCTTC. Its protein product is CASSQDRFASGYYNEQFF.

The chain recombines TRBV6-2 or TRBV6-3 with TRBJ2-1, with 9 nucleotides matching TRBD2. V trimming: 8 bases; J trimming: 4 bases; junction bases outside the gene matches: 3. Looked up from germline, CDR1 is MNHEY and CDR2 is SVGEGT. The CDR3 consists of 13 residues. CDR3 nucleotides: TGTGCCAGCGGTAGCGGGGGATACAATGAGCAGTTCTTC. As protein: CASGSGGYNEQFF.

The chain couples TRBV7-9 to TRBJ2-1; D is unresolved. Trimming took 3 bases from V and 0 from J, leaving 12 bases between them. CDR3 size: 16 residues. Germline CDR1 SEHNR, CDR2 FQNEAQ (reference sequence). CDR3 sequence (DNA): TGTGCCAGCAGCTTGATCCGGTGGGGCTCCTACAATGAGCAGTTCTTC. Translating gives CASSLIRWGSYNEQFF.

V and J are TRBV6-2 or TRBV6-3 and TRBJ2-7; 7 bases match TRBD2. CDR3 size: 15 residues. Trimming at V came to 5 bases and at J to 4 bases, leaving 11 bases not matched to a gene. Germline CDR1 and CDR2: MNHEY and SVGEGT. DNA of the CDR3: TGTGCCAGCAGTCATTCTGGCGGTAGCGGGTACGAGCAGTACTTC. It yields the protein CASSHSGGSGYEQYF.

This clonotype was seen many times. The chain is built from TRBV29-1 and TRBJ2-1; 9 bases map to TRBD2. Trimming took 6 bases from V and 7 from J; bases not matched to a gene: 10. This CDR3 has 14 amino acids. Looked up from germline, CDR1 is SQVTM and CDR2 is ANQGSEA. In nucleotides, the CDR3 is TGCAGCGTGCTTAGCGGGAGAGACGGGAATGAGCAGTTCTTC. Translation gives CSVLSGRDGNEQFF.

This clonotype was counted between two and nine times. The chain has TRBV7-6 and TRBJ2-1; a weak D match, TRBD2 (5 bases). Trimming cost V 5 bases and J 9 bases, with 11 bases left between them. The germline V gene has CDR1 SGHVS and CDR2 FNYEAQ. The CDR3 length is 12 residues. The CDR3: CASSLNRGEQFF. In DNA form, the CDR3 reads TGTGCCAGCAGCCTTAACCGGGGTGAGCAGTTCTTC.

Ten or more counts support this clonotype. The chain recombines TRBV12-3 or TRBV12-4 with TRBJ2-1; tentatively, D is TRBD1 (7 bases). The V and J ends lost 7 bases and 7 bases respectively, with 17 bases between them. This CDR3 is built from 14 residues. The CDR3 region is CASTFRSGGNEQFF. Here the CDR3 DNA reads TGTGCCAGCACTTTTAGGTCAGGGGGGAATGAGCAGTTCTTC.

This clonotype was detected a few times. This CDR3 reads CASSRPKVPGAFSVSGNTIYF. The DNA of the CDR3 is TGTGCCAGCAGCCGTCCAAAGGTGCCAGGGGCGTTTTCGGTCTCTGGAAACACCATATATTTT. The rearrangement links TRBV13 to TRBJ1-3; D is possibly TRBD1 (6 bases). The V end was cut by 5 bases, the J end by 0 bases, with 29 bases between. Germline V CDR1 and CDR2: PRHDT, FYEKMQ (reference sequence). This CDR3 is built from 21 residues.

The V gene is TRBV18, the J gene TRBJ2-6; a possible D gene is TRBD2 (6 bases). From germline, CDR1 is KGHSH and CDR2 LQKENI. The CDR3 totals 17 residues. V lost 0 bases, J lost 0 bases, and 9 bases lay in between. The CDR3 is CASSPPRGLSGANVLTF. Written as DNA, the CDR3 is TGTGCCAGCTCACCACCGAGGGGACTCTCTGGGGCCAACGTCCTGACTTTC.

This clonotype was picked up a small number of times. V and J are TRBV3-1 and TRBJ1-1; the D gene is possibly TRBD1 (6 bases). CDR3 length: 15 amino acids. The germline V gene has CDR1 LGHDT and CDR2 YNNKEL (reference sequence). V shed 5 bases and J shed 1 base, with 14 bases lying between them. The CDR3 loop reads CASSNTGWGNTEAFF. CDR3 coding DNA: TGTGCCAGCAGCAATACAGGGTGGGGGAACACTGAAGCTTTCTTT.

This chain uses TRBV27 with TRBJ2-1, with D possibly being TRBD1 or TRBD2 (6 bases each). Germline-derived CDR1 and CDR2 are MNHEY and SMNVEV (reference sequence). Trimming shortened V by 7 bases and J by 2 bases, and 12 bases separated the two germline ends. CDR3 length: 14 amino acids. The CDR3 DNA reads TGTGCCAGCAAAGAGGGGGGAACCTACAATGAGCAGTTCTTC. It translates to CASKEGGTYNEQFF.

The chain is built from TRBV10-3 and TRBJ2-7, with 10 positions matching TRBD1. The germline gives CDR1 ENHRY, CDR2 SYGVKD. The trim removed 7 bases at V and 3 bases at J, leaving 9 bases unmatched. The CDR3 totals 15 residues. CDR3 in amino acids: CAITSRTGGNYEQYF. The CDR3 region has the DNA TGTGCCATCACCTCCCGGACAGGGGGAAACTACGAGCAGTACTTC.

V is TRBV12-3 or TRBV12-4 and J is TRBJ2-2, with D possibly matching TRBD2 (5 bases). The CDR3 has 14 residues. V was pared by 1 base and J by 4 bases, with 7 bases between. The CDR3 spells CASSLGTPTGELFF. CDR3 nucleotides: TGTGCCAGCAGTTTAGGGACTCCCACCGGGGAGCTGTTTTTT.

J is TRBJ2-2 and V is TRBV7-9, with a possible D match to TRBD1 (6 bases). Trimming took 6 bases from V and 7 from J, leaving 15 bases between them. The germline V gene has CDR1 SEHNR and CDR2 FQNEAQ (reference sequence). This CDR3 region has 14 residues. The CDR3 region is CASRPTGTSGELFF. DNA of the CDR3: TGTGCCAGCAGACCTACAGGGACGAGCGGGGAGCTGTTTTTT.

This clonotype was found a few times. The chain carries TRBV9 and TRBJ2-1, with 8 nucleotides matching TRBD2. Germline V gene data show CDR1 as SGDLS and CDR2 as YYNGEE. The CDR3 contains 16 residues. V trimming: 0 bases; J trimming: 12 bases; junction bases outside the gene matches: 14. CDR3 region: CASSVAMQRENSVQFF. The CDR3 nucleotides are TGTGCCAGCAGCGTAGCTATGCAGCGGGAGAATAGCGTGCAGTTCTTC.